This entry describes one T cell receptor (beta chain). Its antigen is not known. The record originates from a study of CD8+ T cells in alopecia areata. The CDR3 spans 13 residues. Germline-derived CDR1 and CDR2 are MNHEY and SMNVEV (reference sequence). After removal of 3 bases from V and 11 bases from J, the junction contained 7 bases not matched to a gene. Sequencing templates came from extracted RNA that was reverse transcribed into cDNA. Sequenced by immunoSEQ multiplex PCR; TCRdb stores in-frame clones only, minus some. The sample records about 140,000 clones, roughly 80% being singletons. Treatment indicated: oral pan-JAK inhibitor, 5-10 mg twice daily. Overall study results and limits: Normal skin's resident alphabeta T cells are also sequenced in scalp samples. Lesional tissue from the scalp (especially in alopecia totalis/universalis) showed higher clonality than normal scalp. Scalp clonality dropped significantly under tofacitinib, as did expanded CD8+ top-100 clones.

The chain couples TRBV27 to TRBJ1-2; 9 nucleotides line up with TRBD1. The source of this sequence is a human donor with alopecia areata. Here the sequenced sample was CD8+ T cells sorted from blood, taken at week 4, from a patient treated with tofacitinib. The CDR3 coding sequence is TGTGCCAGCAGTTTCTCCGGGACAGGGCCGTACACCTTC. Protein: CASSFSGTGPYTF.